The clone carrying this T cell receptor beta chain was counted at least ten times. Its antigen is unknown. From the reads, TCRdb called clonotypes with MiXCR, one entry per CDR3 protein. The profile shows some 800,000 distinct CDR3 sequences, 25% to 35% of them singletons. V shed 2 bases, J shed 4 bases, and the junction held 8 bases outside the gene matches. Germline V lookup: CDR1 WNHNN, CDR2 SYGVQD (reference sequence). The CDR3 loop spans 15 amino acids. This sample is drawn from a study of T cell repertoires in cytomegalovirus infection. Turning to the study itself: An indication of both CMV infection and matching HLA type came from public TCR beta signatures. Findings and caveats of the study: The study found HLA-C-restricted CMV-specific TCR beta clonotypes dominating the ex vivo response. Based on cumulative public TCR beta family frequency, carriers of CMV plus the relevant HLA were identified.

The genes are TRBV10-1 and TRBJ2-7, with 7 bases aligning to TRBD1. This sequence originates from a human donor in good health (CMV status not recorded). Some clones in this sample may be carry-over from other donors' samples. The sequences come from cultured CD8+ T cells from PBMCs, collected from culture after CMV antigen stimulation. CDR3 protein: CASSEQQGNPYEQYF. The DNA for the CDR3 is TGCGCCAGCAGTGAGCAACAGGGGAATCCATACGAGCAGTACTTC.